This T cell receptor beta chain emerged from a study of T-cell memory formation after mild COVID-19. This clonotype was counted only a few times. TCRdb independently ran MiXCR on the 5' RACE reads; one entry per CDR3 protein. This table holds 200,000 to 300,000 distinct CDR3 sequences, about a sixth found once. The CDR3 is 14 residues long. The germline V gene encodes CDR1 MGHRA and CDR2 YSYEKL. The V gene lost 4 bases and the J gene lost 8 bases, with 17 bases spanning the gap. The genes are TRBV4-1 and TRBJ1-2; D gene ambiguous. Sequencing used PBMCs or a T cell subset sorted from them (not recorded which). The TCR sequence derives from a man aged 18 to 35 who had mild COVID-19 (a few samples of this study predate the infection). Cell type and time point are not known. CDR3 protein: CASSPGGRMGGYTF. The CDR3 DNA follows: TGCGCCAGCAGCCCCGGAGGGAGGATGGGCGGCTACACCTTC.